This paragraph reports one TCR beta chain. Its cognate antigen is unknown. Genomic DNA acted as the template from which TCR beta VDJ combination and CDR3 sequence profiling were carried out. From the reads, TCRdb called clonotypes with MiXCR, one entry per CDR3 protein. The table records around 140,000 distinct CDR3 sequences, around two fifths of them present only once. The data originate from a study of CD8+CD57+ T cells in acquired aplastic anemia. Turning to the study itself: The DNA of sorted CD4+ and CD8+ cells averaged roughly 3.2 ug. Average CD4+ read depth in healthy donors was some 11 million reads. General observations from the study: The study found no significant CD8+ Simpson's diversity difference between patients and controls.

The CDR3 totals 16 residues. V was trimmed by 5 bases and J by 6 bases, leaving 21 bases between them. In germline, CDR1 is SGHAT, CDR2 FQNNGV. V and J are TRBV11-2 and TRBJ2-3; possibly TRBD2 for D (7 bases). The sample taken for sequencing was sorted CD4+, CD8+, or CD8+CD57+ T cells (not recorded which) from PBMCs. The clonotype comes from a human donor in good health, serving as a control. CDR3 amino acids: CASSHIVEGGRDTQYF. The DNA of the CDR3 is TGTGCCAGCAGCCACATTGTTGAGGGGGGGCGCGATACGCAGTATTTT.